One and the same sample provided the 4 T cell receptor beta chains below, sequenced in a study of cytomegalovirus exposure and HLA in healthy donors. The PCR made use of 60 Vbeta and 13 Jbeta primers. Assay: immunoSEQ multiplex PCR; the TCRdb copy retains only in-frame clones and omits some. The sample yields 85,000 to 100,000 clones, under 80% seen once. Sequenced input: PBMCs. These receptors came from a human donor in good health.

The chain is built from TRBV10-2 and TRBJ1-1; tentatively, D is TRBD1 (6 bases). The CDR3 is 14 residues long. The germline V gene has CDR1 WSHSY and CDR2 SAAADI. V was cut by 4 bases and J by 7 bases, with 16 bases left in between. CDR3 sequence (DNA): TGCGCCAGCAGTGGGGGGGGCCTACTCCGTGAAGCTTTCTTT. It specifies CASSGGGLLREAFF.

The chain is built from TRBV5-4 and TRBJ2-5; 7 bases fit TRBD2. The CDR3 covers 14 residues. V shed 0 bases, J shed 5 bases, and the junction held 4 bases outside the gene matches. Per germline, CDR1 SGHNT and CDR2 YYREEE (reference sequence). The CDR3 DNA reads as TGTGCCAGCAGCTTGGGGACTAGTTTGGAGACCCAGTACTTC. Protein product: CASSLGTSLETQYF.

The chain links TRBV18 to TRBJ2-1; 8 bases map to TRBD2. This CDR3 has 15 residues. With V trimmed by 0 bases and J by 8 bases, 6 bases remained unmatched. CDR1 KGHSH and CDR2 LQKENI come from the germline V gene. CDR3 nucleotide sequence: TGTGCCAGCTCACCACCGGGACTAGAGTCCCATGAGCAGTTCTTC. The encoded protein is CASSPPGLESHEQFF.

The chain recombines TRBV6-1 with TRBJ1-5; D remains unclear. V was trimmed by 2 bases and J by 3 bases, leaving 11 bases between them. Germline CDR1 reads MNHNS; CDR2 reads SASEGT. This CDR3 has 15 residues. CDR3 protein: CASSESVSNNQPQHF. For the CDR3, the DNA is TGTGCCAGCAGTGAATCCGTGAGTAACAATCAGCCCCAGCATTTT.